The clone carrying this T cell receptor (beta chain) is labeled as medium-sized. Its antigen is unidentified. TCRdb re-called the 5' RACE reads through MiXCR, storing one row per CDR3 protein. The sample has 30,000 to 40,000 distinct CDR3 sequences, 5% to 6% seen once. The data were taken from a study of early T cells in non-severe SARS-CoV-2 infection. Study background: Sequencing of bulk RNA from unsorted whole blood was done, without chain pairing.

Whole-study results and caveats: Matches to VDJdb favored anti-spike CD8 responses and missed private and CD4 specificities.

With 4 bases clipped from V and 3 bases from J, the junction kept 6 bases outside the gene matches. The CDR3 has 14 residues. Germline V gene lookup returns CDR1 SGHRS and CDR2 YFSETQ. This TCR was recovered from an adult who was a healthcare worker with PCR-confirmed SARS-CoV-2 infection or an uninfected control (not recorded which). Sequencing was done on a sample of whole blood. The chain is built from TRBV5-1 and TRBJ1-1; TRBD1 agrees at 7 bases. The CDR3 reads CASSRNDRDTEAFF. As DNA, the CDR3 is TGCGCCAGCAGCCGCAACGACAGGGACACTGAAGCTTTCTTT.